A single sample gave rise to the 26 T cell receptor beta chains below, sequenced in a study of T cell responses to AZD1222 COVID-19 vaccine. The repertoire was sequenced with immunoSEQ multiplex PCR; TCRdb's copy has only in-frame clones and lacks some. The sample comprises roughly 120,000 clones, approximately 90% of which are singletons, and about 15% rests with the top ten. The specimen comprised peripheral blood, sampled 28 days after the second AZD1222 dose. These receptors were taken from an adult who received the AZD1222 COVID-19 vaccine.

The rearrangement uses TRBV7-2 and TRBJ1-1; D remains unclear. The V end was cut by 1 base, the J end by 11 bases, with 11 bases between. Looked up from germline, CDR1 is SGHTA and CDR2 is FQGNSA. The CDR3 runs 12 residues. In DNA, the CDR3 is TGTGCCAGCAGCTTAGTTACATCTTCCGCTTTCTTT. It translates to CASSLVTSSAFF.

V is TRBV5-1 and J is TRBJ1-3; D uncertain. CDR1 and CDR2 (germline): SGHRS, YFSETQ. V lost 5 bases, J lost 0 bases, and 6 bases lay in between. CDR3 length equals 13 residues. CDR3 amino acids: CASRQSSGNTIYF. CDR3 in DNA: TGCGCCAGCAGACAGAGCTCTGGAAACACCATATATTTT.

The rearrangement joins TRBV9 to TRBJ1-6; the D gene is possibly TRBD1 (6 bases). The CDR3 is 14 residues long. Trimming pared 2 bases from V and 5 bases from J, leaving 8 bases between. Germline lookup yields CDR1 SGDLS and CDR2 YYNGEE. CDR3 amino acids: CASSVGQHNSPLHF. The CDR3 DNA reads TGTGCCAGCAGCGTTGGACAGCATAATTCACCCCTCCACTTT.

The CDR3 coding sequence is TGTGCCAGCAGCACAGCCGGGACCGGGCCTTTGGCTAATGAAAAACTGTTTTTT. Encoded protein: CASSTAGTGPLANEKLFF. V gene TRBV11-2 combines with J gene TRBJ1-4; maybe TRBD1 (5 bases). Looked up from germline, CDR1 is SGHAT and CDR2 is FQNNGV. This CDR3 spans 18 amino acids. Trimming took 5 bases from V and 3 from J, leaving 22 bases between them.

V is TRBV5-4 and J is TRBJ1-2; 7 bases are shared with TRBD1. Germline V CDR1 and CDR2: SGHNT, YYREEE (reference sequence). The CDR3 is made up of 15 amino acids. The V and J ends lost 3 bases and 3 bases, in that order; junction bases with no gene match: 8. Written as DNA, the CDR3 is TGTGCCAGCAGCTCTCGACAGGGAGGGGACTATGGCTACACCTTC. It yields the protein CASSSRQGGDYGYTF.

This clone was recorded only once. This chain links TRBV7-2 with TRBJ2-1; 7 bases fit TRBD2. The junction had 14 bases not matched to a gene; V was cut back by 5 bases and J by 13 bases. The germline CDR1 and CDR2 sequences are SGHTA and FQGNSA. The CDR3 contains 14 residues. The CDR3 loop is CASSPRAGLAAQFF. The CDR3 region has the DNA TGTGCCAGCAGCCCTCGGGCAGGGCTAGCGGCTCAGTTCTTC.

CDR3 in amino acids: CASRQALGDEQYF. In DNA, the CDR3 is TGCGCCAGCAGACAAGCCCTCGGGGACGAGCAGTACTTC. The rearrangement uses TRBV5-1 and TRBJ2-7; a weak D match, TRBD2 (5 bases). V lost 5 bases and J lost 5, with 14 bases in between. CDR1 is SGHRS, CDR2 YFSETQ, per germline. CDR3 length: 13 residues.

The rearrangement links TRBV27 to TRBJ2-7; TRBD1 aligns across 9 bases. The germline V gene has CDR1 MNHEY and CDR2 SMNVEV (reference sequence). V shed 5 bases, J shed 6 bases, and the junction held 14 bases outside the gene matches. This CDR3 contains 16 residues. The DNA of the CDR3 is TGTGCCAGCAGTGCCGCCGGGACAGGGAATTTTGGCGAGCAGTACTTC. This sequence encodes CASSAAGTGNFGEQYF.

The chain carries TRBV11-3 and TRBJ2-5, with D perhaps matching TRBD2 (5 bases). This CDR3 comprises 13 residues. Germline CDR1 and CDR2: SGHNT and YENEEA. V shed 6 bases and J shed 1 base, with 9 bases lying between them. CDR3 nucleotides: TGTGCCAGCAGTCCTGCGGGCCAAGAGACCCAGTACTTC. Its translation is CASSPAGQETQYF.

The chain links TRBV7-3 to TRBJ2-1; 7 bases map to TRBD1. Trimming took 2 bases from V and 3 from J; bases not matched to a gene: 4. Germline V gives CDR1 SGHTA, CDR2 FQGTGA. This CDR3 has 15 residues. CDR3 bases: TGTGCCAGCAGCTTAGGGCCAGGGGGCTACAATGAGCAGTTCTTC. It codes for CASSLGPGGYNEQFF.

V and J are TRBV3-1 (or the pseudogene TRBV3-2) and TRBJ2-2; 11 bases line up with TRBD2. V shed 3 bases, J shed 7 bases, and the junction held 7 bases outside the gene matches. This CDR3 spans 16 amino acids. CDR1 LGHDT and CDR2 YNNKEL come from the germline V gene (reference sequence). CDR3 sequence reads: CASSQATSGSFGELFF. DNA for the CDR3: TGTGCCAGCAGCCAGGCTACTAGCGGGAGTTTCGGGGAGCTGTTTTTT.

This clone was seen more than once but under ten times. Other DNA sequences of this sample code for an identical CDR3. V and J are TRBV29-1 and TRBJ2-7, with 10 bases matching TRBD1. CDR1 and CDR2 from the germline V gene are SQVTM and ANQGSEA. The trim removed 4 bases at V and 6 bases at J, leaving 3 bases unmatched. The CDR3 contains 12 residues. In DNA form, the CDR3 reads TGCAGCGTTGGGGGACAGGGGCGCGAGCAGTACTTC. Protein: CSVGGQGREQYF.

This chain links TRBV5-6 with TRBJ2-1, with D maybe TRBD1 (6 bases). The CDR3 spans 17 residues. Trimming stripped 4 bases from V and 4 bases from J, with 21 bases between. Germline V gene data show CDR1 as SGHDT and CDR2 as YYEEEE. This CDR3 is CASSLSHTGLYYNEQFF. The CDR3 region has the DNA TGTGCCAGCAGCCTTTCCCATACAGGGCTTTATTACAATGAGCAGTTCTTC.

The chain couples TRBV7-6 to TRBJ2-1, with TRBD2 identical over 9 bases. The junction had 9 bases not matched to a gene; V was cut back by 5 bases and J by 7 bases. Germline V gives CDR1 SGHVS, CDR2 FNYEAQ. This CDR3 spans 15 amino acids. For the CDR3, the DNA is TGTGCCAGCAGCCAGACTACGACTAGCGGTAATGAGCAGTTCTTC. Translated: CASSQTTTSGNEQFF.

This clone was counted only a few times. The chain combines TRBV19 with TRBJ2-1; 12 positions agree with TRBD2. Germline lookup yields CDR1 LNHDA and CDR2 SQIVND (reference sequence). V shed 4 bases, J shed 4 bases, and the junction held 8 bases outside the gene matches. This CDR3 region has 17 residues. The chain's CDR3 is CASSTGGLAGGYNEQFF. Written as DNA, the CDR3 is TGTGCCAGTAGTACCGGGGGTCTAGCGGGAGGGTACAATGAGCAGTTCTTC.

CDR3 amino acids: CASSEKAGSPLHF. CDR3 nucleotides: TGTGCCAGCAGTGAAAAGGCCGGTTCACCCCTCCACTTT. The chain combines TRBV6-1 with TRBJ1-6; unclear D gene. The CDR3 has 13 residues. Trimming took off 2 bases at V and 9 bases at J, with 8 bases between the two ends. The germline V gene encodes CDR1 MNHNS and CDR2 SASEGT.

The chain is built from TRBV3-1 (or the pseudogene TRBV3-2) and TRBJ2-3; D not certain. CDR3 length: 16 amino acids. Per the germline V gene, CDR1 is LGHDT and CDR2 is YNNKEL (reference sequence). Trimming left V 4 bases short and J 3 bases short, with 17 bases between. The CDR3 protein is CASSPPLGSRTDTQYF. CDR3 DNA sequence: TGTGCCAGCAGCCCCCCCTTGGGCAGCCGTACAGATACGCAGTATTTT.

For the CDR3, the DNA is TGTGCCTGGAGTGTACAGGTAGATAACACTGAAGCTTTCTTT. Translated, it gives CAWSVQVDNTEAFF. This chain joins TRBV30 and TRBJ1-1; TRBD1 might be the D (5 bases). Germline V gene lookup returns CDR1 GTSNPN and CDR2 SVGIG (reference sequence). The ends were cut back, 0 bases at V and 2 bases at J, with 10 bases in the middle. The CDR3 is 14 residues long.

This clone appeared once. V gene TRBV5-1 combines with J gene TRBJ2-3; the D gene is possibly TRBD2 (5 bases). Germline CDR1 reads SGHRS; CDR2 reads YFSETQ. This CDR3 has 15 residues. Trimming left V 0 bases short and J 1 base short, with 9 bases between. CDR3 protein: CASSLGSSGTDTQYF. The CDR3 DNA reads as TGCGCCAGCAGCTTGGGGAGTAGCGGCACAGATACGCAGTATTTT.

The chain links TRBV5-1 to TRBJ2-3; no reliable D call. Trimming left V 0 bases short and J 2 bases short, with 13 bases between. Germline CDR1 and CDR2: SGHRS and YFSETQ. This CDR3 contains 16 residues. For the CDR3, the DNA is TGCGCCAGCAGCTTGGCTGGAAAGTCAAACACAGATACGCAGTATTTT. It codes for CASSLAGKSNTDTQYF. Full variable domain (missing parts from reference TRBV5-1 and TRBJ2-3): KAGVTQTPRYLIKTRGQQVTLSCSPISGHRSVSWYQQTPGQGLQFLFEYFSETQRNKGNFPGRFSGRQFSNSRSEMNVSTLELGDSALYLCASSLAGKSNTDTQYFGPGTRLTVL.

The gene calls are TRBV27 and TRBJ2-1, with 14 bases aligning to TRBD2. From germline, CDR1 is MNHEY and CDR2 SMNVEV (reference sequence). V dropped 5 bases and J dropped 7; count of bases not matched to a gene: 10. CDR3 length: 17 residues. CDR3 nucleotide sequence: TGTGCCAGCAGTCTGGGGACTAGCGGGAGTACTCCGAATGAGCAGTTCTTC. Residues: CASSLGTSGSTPNEQFF.

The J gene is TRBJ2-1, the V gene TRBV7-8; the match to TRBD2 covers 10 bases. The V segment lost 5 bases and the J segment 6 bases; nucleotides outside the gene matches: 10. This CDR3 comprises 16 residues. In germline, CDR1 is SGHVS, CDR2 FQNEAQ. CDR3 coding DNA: TGTGCCAGCAGCCGCGAGACTAGCGGGTATGTCAATGAGCAGTTCTTC. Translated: CASSRETSGYVNEQFF.

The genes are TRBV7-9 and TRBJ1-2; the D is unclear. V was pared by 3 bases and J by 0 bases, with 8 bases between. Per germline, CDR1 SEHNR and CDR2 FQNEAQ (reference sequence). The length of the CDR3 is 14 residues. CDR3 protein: CASSFRQTNYGYTF. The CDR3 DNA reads TGTGCCAGCAGCTTCCGTCAAACTAACTATGGCTACACCTTC.

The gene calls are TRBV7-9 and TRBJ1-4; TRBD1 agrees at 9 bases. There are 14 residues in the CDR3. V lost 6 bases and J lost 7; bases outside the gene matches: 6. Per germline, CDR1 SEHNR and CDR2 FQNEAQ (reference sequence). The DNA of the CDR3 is TGTGCCAGCAGACCACAGGGGGCAGGTGAAAAACTGTTTTTT. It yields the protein CASRPQGAGEKLFF. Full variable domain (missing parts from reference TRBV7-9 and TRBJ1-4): DTGVSQNPRHKITKRGQNVTFRCDPISEHNRLYWYRQTLGQGPEFLTYFQNEAQLEKSRLLSDRFSAERPKGSFSTLEIQRTEQGDSAMYLCASRPQGAGEKLFFGSGTQLSVL.

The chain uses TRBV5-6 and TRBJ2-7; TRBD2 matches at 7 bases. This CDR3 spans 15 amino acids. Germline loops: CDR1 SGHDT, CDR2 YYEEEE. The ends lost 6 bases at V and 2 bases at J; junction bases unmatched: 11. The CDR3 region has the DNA TGTGCCAGCACCCCCACCCCGGGGGGTACCTACGAGCAGTACTTC. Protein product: CASTPTPGGTYEQYF. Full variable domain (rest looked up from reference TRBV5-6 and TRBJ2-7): DAGVTQSPTHLIKTRGQQVTLRCSPKSGHDTVSWYQQALGQGPQFIFQYYEEEERQRGNFPDRFSGHQFPNYSSELNVNALLLGDSALYLCASTPTPGGTYEQYFGPGTRLTVT.

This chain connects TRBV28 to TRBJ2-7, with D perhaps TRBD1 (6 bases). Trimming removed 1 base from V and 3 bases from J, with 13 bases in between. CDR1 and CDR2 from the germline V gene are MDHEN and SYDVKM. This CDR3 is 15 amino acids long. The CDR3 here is CASSLSGTRFYEQYF. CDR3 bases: TGTGCCAGCAGTTTATCCGGGACACGTTTCTACGAGCAGTACTTC.